The text below deals with one T cell receptor (beta chain). Its specificity is not known. This CDR3 is built from 14 residues. The J segment lost 2 bases and the V segment lost 5 bases, leaving 5 bases of the junction unmatched. CDR1 is PRHDT, CDR2 FYEKMQ, per germline (reference sequence). The record originates from a study of cytomegalovirus exposure and HLA in healthy donors. Study findings and constraints: There were some public TCRs occurring in many donors, but most TCR sequences were rare. Of the V segments, some could not be distinguished, including TRBV6-2 and TRBV6-3, and were excluded.

The PCR had 60 Vbeta and 13 Jbeta primers. Here immunoSEQ multiplex PCR was the method, and the copy in TCRdb shows in-frame clones only, minus some. The sample carries approximately 90,000 clones, 7.6% recorded once. The chain joins TRBV13 to TRBJ1-1, with 7 positions matching TRBD1. This TCR came from a man between 50 and 59 years old in good health and CMV-seronegative. The specimen sequenced was PBMCs. The DNA for the CDR3 is TGTGCCAGCAGCCGGTGGGACAGTAACACTGAAGCTTTCTTT. This codes for CASSRWDSNTEAFF.